These 10 T cell receptor beta chains share one sample of origin, sequenced in a study of shared clonotypes between healthy human individuals. Data came from immunoSEQ multiplex PCR; TCRdb stores just in-frame clones and leaves some out. Among under 1,100,000 clones listed, 78% were seen once. The sample was memory CD4+ T cells from PBMCs. Subset of the sample: CD45RA-negative fraction. These receptors were taken from a man between 18 and 29 years old in good health. Some clones in this sample may be carry-over from other donors' samples.

The chain links TRBV28 to TRBJ2-3; no clear D. This CDR3 contains 11 residues. V lost 8 bases and J 4 bases, leaving 7 bases between the germline ends. Germline CDR1 is MDHEN and CDR2 is SYDVKM. The CDR3 coding sequence is TGTGCCAGCCGAGCCGCAGATACGCAGTATTTT. As protein: CASRAADTQYF.

This clone was recorded only once. V gene TRBV7-3 combines with J gene TRBJ2-6; 8 bases map to TRBD1. The CDR3 extends over 17 amino acids. V lost 5 bases to trimming and J lost 0 bases; unmatched junction nucleotides: 6. CDR1 and CDR2 (germline): SGHTA, FQGTGA. This chain's CDR3 is CASSPTGANSGANVLTF. The CDR3 DNA reads TGTGCCAGCAGCCCGACAGGGGCGAACTCTGGGGCCAACGTCCTGACTTTC.

DNA for the CDR3: TGTCCATGCGCCTCGGGGCTTTACGAGCAGTACTTC. Its translation: CPCASGLYEQYF. The V and J genes are TRBV30 and TRBJ2-7; D assignment may be TRBD1 or TRBD2 (5 bases each). The CDR3 covers 12 residues. Germline assignment: CDR1 GTSNPN and CDR2 SVGIG (reference sequence). Together with reference TRBV30 and TRBJ2-7, the CDR3 gives the full variable domain: SQTIHQWPATLVQPVGSPLSLECTVEGTSNPNLYWYRQAAGRGLQLLFYSVGIGQISSEVPQNLSASRPQDRQFILSSKKLLLSDSGFYLCPCASGLYEQYFGPGTRLTVT.

This clone was observed a few times. The gene calls are TRBV5-1 and TRBJ1-4; D is ambiguous. Germline values: CDR1 SGHRS, CDR2 YFSETQ. The CDR3 spans 15 residues. Trimming left V 4 bases short and J 5 bases short, with 15 bases between. The CDR3 nucleotides are TGCGCCAGCAGCCCCTGGGCCGGGGAAAATGAAAAACTGTTTTTT. It yields the protein CASSPWAGENEKLFF.

The chain links TRBV7-9 to TRBJ2-3; D is unresolved. Germline lookup yields CDR1 SEHNR and CDR2 FQNEAQ (reference sequence). The CDR3 runs 15 residues. V shed 1 base and J shed 0 bases, with 8 bases lying between them. CDR3 region: CASSLGQQSTDTQYF. The CDR3 bases are TGTGCCAGCAGCTTAGGCCAGCAAAGCACAGATACGCAGTATTTT.

Turning to this clone: Within the sample, other DNA sequences also encode this same CDR3. J is TRBJ1-5 and V is TRBV6-1; no firm D call. The V end was cut by 1 base, the J end by 7 bases, with 8 bases between. The V gene's germline CDR1 is MNHNS and CDR2 SASEGT. The CDR3 extends over 13 amino acids. CDR3 protein: CASSEGYGQPQHF. CDR3 DNA: TGTGCCAGCAGTGAAGGATACGGGCAGCCCCAGCATTTT.

This clone was picked up one time. J is TRBJ1-3 and V is TRBV19; D call uncertain. This CDR3 region has 14 residues. Trimming took 10 bases from V and 1 from J, leaving 14 bases between them. Germline V CDR1 and CDR2: LNHDA, SQIVND (reference sequence). In nucleotides, the CDR3 is TGTGCCACCACGACCGGGTCTTCTGGAAACACCATATATTTT. Encoded protein: CATTTGSSGNTIYF.

V is TRBV10-3 and J is TRBJ1-1; 8 bases are shared with TRBD1. The CDR3 contains 17 residues. The trim removed 3 bases at V and 3 bases at J, leaving 12 bases unmatched. Per the germline V gene, CDR1 is ENHRY and CDR2 is SYGVKD. In DNA, the CDR3 is TGTGCCATCAGTGACGCCGGGGCAGGGGGCATGTACACTGAAGCTTTCTTT. Amino acid sequence: CAISDAGAGGMYTEAFF.

J is TRBJ1-3 and V is TRBV4-1; possible D gene TRBD1, 6 bases. In germline, CDR1 is MGHRA, CDR2 YSYEKL. The length of the CDR3 is 16 residues. Trimming removed 6 bases at V and 3 bases at J, with 18 bases between. The CDR3: CASSPAAGARGNTIYF. CDR3 sequence (DNA): TGCGCCAGCAGTCCTGCAGCGGGGGCGCGTGGAAACACCATATATTTT.

The rearrangement links TRBV6-4 to TRBJ1-3; perhaps TRBD1 as D (6 bases). There are 15 residues in the CDR3. V was pared by 2 bases and J by 4 bases, with 12 bases between. Germline CDR1 reads MRHNA; CDR2 reads SNTAGT. The CDR3 nucleotides read TGTGCCAGCAGTGACACTCGACAGGTCGGAAACACCATATATTTT. Protein product: CASSDTRQVGNTIYF.